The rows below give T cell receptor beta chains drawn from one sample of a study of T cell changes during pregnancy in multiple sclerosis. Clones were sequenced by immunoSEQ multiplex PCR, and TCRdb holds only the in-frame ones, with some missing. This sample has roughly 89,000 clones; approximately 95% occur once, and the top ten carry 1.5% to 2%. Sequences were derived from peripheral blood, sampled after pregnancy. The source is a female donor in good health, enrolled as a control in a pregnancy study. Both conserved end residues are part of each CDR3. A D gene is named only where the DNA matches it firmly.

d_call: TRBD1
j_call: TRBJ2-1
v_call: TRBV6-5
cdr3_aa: CASSYSDRAYEQFF

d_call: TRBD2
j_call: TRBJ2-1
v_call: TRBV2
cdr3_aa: CASSVSSGSSYNEQFF

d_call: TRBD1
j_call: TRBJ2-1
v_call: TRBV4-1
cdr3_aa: CASSPPGQSYNEQFF

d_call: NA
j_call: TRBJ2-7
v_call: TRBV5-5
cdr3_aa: CASSLAPGTYEQYF

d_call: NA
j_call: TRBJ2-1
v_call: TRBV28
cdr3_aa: CASSLLLRGRAPYNEQFF

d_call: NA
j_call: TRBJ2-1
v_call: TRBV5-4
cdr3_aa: CASSPGWLARDEQFF

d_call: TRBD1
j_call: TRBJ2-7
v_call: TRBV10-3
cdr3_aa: CAISESRQGSEQYF

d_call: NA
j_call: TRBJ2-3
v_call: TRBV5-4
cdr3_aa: CASSLVGVSTDTQYF

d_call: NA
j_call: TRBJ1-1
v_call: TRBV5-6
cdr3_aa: CASSWQNTEAFF

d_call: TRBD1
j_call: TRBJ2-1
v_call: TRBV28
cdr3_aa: CATESPGGGHEQFF

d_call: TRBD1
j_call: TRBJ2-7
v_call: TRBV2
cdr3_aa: CASSTQGARTYEQYF

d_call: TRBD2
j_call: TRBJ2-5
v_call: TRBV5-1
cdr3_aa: CASSLGTSGRAEETQYF

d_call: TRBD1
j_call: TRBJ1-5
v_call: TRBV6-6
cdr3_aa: CASSQLGTGNQPQHF

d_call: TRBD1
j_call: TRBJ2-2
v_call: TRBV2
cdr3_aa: CASREQGRDTGELFF

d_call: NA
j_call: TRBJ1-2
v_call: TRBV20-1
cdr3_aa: CSASGRVGYTF

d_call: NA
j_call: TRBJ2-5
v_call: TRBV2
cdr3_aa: CASSEGLARLQETQYF

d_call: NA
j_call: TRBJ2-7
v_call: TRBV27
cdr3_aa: CASSFGGGLGYDEQYF

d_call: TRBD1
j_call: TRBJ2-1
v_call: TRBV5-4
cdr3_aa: CASSLAGQGDEQFF

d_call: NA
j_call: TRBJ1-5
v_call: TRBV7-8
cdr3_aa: CASSLGREGDSNQPQHF

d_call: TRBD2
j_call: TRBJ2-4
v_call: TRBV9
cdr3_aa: CASSVGSGRRDIQYF

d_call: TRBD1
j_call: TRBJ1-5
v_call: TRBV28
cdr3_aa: CASSLSTGGARYQPQHF

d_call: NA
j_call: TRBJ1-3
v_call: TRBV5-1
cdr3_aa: CASSVLGRSGNTIYF

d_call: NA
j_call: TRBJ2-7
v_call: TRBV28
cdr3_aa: CASSPNDSYEQYF

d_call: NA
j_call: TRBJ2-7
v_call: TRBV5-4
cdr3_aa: CASSYKGVLEQYF

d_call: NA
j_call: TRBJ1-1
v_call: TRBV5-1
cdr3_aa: CASSRGGAMNTEAFF

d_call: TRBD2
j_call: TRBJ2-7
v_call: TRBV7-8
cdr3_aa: CASSSGLAGEGSYEQYF

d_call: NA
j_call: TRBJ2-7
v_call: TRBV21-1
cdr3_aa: CASSKSGGVGAYEQYF

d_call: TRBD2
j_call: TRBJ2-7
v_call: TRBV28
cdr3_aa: CASSLAGGNYEQYF

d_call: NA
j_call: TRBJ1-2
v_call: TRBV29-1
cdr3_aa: CSVGYQGDYTF

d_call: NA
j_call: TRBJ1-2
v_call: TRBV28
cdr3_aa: CASSPTGNYGYTF

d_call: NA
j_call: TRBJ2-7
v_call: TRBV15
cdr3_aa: CATSRVHTTYEQYF

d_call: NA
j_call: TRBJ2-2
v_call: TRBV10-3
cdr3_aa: CAISDSAENTGELFF

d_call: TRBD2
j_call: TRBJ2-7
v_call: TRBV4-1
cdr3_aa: CASSQFPGLAGGIEQYF

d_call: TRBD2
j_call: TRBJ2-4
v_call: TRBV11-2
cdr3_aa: CASSTASGRAKNIQYF

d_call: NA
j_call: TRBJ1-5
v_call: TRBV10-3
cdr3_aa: CAISSAGDQPQHF

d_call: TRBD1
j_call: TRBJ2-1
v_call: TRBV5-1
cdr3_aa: CASSLGTGMGNEQFF

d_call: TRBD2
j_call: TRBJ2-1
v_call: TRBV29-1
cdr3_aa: CSSRSGSGSYNEQFF

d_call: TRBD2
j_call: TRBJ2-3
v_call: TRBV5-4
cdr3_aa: CASRTDGLAGTDTQYF

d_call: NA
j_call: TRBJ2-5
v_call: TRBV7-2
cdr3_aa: CASSLVGMGRETQYF

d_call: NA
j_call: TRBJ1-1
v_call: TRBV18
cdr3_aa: CASSRPGQRGAFF

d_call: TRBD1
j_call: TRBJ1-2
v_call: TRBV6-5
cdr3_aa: CASRDSRNYGYTF

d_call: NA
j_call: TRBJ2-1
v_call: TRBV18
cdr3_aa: CASSPPGWGRFFHEQFF

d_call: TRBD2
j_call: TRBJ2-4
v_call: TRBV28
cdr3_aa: CASSLGGAKNIQYF

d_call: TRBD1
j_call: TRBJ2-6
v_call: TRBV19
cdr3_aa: CASTETGVSGANVLTF

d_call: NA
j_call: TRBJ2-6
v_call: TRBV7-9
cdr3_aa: CASPPRGATGANVLTF

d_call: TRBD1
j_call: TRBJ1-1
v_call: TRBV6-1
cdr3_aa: CASSPRGLGAEAFF

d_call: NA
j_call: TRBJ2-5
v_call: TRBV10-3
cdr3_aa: CAISESYRMQETQYF

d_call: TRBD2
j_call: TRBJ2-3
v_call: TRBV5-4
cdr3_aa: CASSHRLAGKLSRDTQYF

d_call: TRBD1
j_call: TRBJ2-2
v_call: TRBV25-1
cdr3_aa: CASKDPDRGRTGELFF

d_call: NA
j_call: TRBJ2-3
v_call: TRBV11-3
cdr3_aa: CASSLQSSTDTQYF

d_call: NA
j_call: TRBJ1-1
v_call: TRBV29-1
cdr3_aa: CSVEQRVGAFF

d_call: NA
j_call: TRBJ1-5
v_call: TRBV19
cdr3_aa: CASSIDRGVRQPQHF

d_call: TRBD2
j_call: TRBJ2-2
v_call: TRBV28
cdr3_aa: CASSSREEGTGELFF

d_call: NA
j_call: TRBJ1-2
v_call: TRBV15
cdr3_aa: CATSSDRTNYGYTF

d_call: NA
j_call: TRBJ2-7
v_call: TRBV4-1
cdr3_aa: CASSQGASAFYEQYF

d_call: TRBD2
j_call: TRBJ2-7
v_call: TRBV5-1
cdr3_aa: CASSLVGRSTYEQYF

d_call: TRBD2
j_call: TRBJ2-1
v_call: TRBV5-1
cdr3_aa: CASSPFVAGVLNEQFF

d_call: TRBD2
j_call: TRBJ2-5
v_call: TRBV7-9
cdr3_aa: CASSLILAGGLGETQYF

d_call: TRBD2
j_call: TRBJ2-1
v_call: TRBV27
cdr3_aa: CASSLETSFNEQFF